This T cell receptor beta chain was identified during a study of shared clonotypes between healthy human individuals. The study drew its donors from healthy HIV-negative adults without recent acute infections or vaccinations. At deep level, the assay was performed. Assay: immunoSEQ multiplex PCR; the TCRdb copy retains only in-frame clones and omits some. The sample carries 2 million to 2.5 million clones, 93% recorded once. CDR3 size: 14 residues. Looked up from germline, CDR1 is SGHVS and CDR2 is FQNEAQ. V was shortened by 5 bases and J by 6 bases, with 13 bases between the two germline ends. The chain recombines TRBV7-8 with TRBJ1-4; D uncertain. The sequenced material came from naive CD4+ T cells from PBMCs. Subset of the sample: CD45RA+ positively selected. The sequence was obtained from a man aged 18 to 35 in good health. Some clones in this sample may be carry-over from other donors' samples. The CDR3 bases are TGTGCCAGCAGCCCCCTGGTGCCGGATGAAAAACTGTTTTTT. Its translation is CASSPLVPDEKLFF.